Listed below are T cell receptor beta chains from one sample, sequenced in a study of T-cell reconstitution after alpha-beta-depleted transplantation in children. TCRdb independently ran MiXCR on the PCR reads; one entry per CDR3 protein. Of some 340,000 distinct CDR3 sequences listed, 10% are singletons. The sequencing used PBMCs from the stem cell graft donor, collected from the stem cell graft. The receptor source for this set is a human donor who donated a stem cell graft to a child with acute lymphoblastic leukemia. Both conserved end residues are part of each CDR3. Fields, in order: D gene, V gene, CDR3 length, J gene, clone size, CDR3 DNA, CDR3 protein. D genes are given only for firm matches. Clone size, where shown, is once, few, many, or a class for clones that have expanded.

>.|TRBV5-1|15|TRBJ2-1|few
TGCGCCAGCAGCGGTGATTGGGGACTGAGCGATGAGCAGTTCTTC
CASSGDWGLSDEQFF
>.|TRBV20-1|14|TRBJ2-5|.
TGCAGTGCCGCGGACAGGCGGGGGACGCAGACCCAGTACTTC
CSAADRRGTQTQYF
>TRBD2|TRBV20-1|15|TRBJ2-3|.
TGCAGTGCCACAGTAGCGGGAGGGGGCACAGATACGCAGTATTTT
CSATVAGGGTDTQYF
>TRBD2|TRBV27|15|TRBJ2-5|.
TGTGCCAGCAGCCCTCTAGCGGAGGACCAAGAGACCCAGTACTTC
CASSPLAEDQETQYF
>.|TRBV12-3/TRBV12-4|13|TRBJ2-5|few
TGTGCCAGCCTCCGACAGTTCCAAGAGACCCAGTACTTC
CASLRQFQETQYF
>.|TRBV5-1|13|TRBJ2-1|.
TGCGCCACCGGCGACAACTCGTACAATGAGCAGTTCTTC
CATGDNSYNEQFF
>.|TRBV27|15|TRBJ2-7|few
TGTGCCAGCAGTCGACCTGGGAGTGTCACCTACGAGCAGTACTTC
CASSRPGSVTYEQYF
>.|TRBV28|13|TRBJ1-5|.
TGTGCCAGCACGATCCCCGACAGTTTGTCCCAACATTTT
CASTIPDSLSQHF
>.|TRBV18|13|TRBJ2-1|many
TGTGCCAGCAGCCCACCCGGGCCAAATGAGCAGTTCTTC
CASSPPGPNEQFF
>TRBD2|TRBV11-2|15|TRBJ2-2|.
TGTGCCAGCAGCGTCCTTAGCGGGAGGGCCGGGGAGCTGTTTTTT
CASSVLSGRAGELFF
>.|TRBV25-1|17|TRBJ2-6|.
TGTGCCAGCAGTGAATTGGGCGGATCATCTGGGGCCAACGTCCTGACTTTC
CASSELGGSSGANVLTF
>.|TRBV5-1|15|TRBJ2-7|few
TGCGCCAGCAGCGCGGGGACAGAGGTTCCCTACGAGCAGTACTTC
CASSAGTEVPYEQYF
>TRBD2|TRBV12-3/TRBV12-4|15|TRBJ2-1|few
TGTGCCAGCAGTACACTAGCGGGGGGGGACAATGAGCAGTTCTTC
CASSTLAGGDNEQFF
>TRBD1|TRBV9|14|TRBJ1-1|few
TGTGCCAGCAGCGAAGGACAGGGGGACACTGAAGCTTTCTTT
CASSEGQGDTEAFF
>TRBD1|TRBV6-1|15|TRBJ2-7|few
TGTGCCAGCAGTGAAGATGCGGGACAGGGCTACGAGCAGTACTTC
CASSEDAGQGYEQYF
>.|TRBV4-3|15|TRBJ1-1|few
TGCGCCAGCAGCCAAGATGGAGACCTGAACACTGAAGCTTTCTTT
CASSQDGDLNTEAFF
>.|TRBV5-5|16|TRBJ1-5|once
TGTGCCAGCAGCCAGACATCGGACCATAGCCATCAGCCCCAGCATTTT
CASSQTSDHSHQPQHF
>.|TRBV6-5|15|TRBJ2-5|.
TGTGCCAGCAGTTACGCAGTCTTCGGGCAAGAGACCCAGTACTTC
CASSYAVFGQETQYF
>.|TRBV12-3/TRBV12-4|14|TRBJ2-7|many
TGTGCCAGCAGTTTAGGCGGACAGTACTACGAGCAGTACTTC
CASSLGGQYYEQYF
>.|TRBV27|13|TRBJ2-3|few
TGTGCCAGCAGTCCCCTCGCGACAGATACGCAGTATTTT
CASSPLATDTQYF
>.|TRBV29-1|14|TRBJ2-5|.
TGCAGCGTTGAACCGGTTGGGGATCAAGAGACCCAGTACTTC
CSVEPVGDQETQYF
>TRBD1|TRBV2|15|TRBJ2-7|many
TGTGCCAGCAGTGAAAGTGGACAGGGACCCTACGAGCAGTACTTC
CASSESGQGPYEQYF
>TRBD2|TRBV27|19|TRBJ2-5|many
TGTGCCAGCAGCCGGGGGGTGTGGTCTGGCCTAGCGGATAAAGAGACCCAGTACTTC
CASSRGVWSGLADKETQYF
>TRBD2|TRBV20-1|15|TRBJ2-1|few
TGCAGTGGAAGACTAGCGGGACTATCCTACAATGAGCAGTTCTTC
CSGRLAGLSYNEQFF
>TRBD1|TRBV20-1|17|TRBJ2-7|.
TGCAGTGCTAGGGACAGGGTTTATGGTTTGCGTGGATCGGGGCAGTACTTC
CSARDRVYGLRGSGQYF
>.|TRBV20-1|15|TRBJ2-1|.
TGCAGTGCCCCCGCGCGAGGGGGAACCTACAATGAGCAGTTCTTC
CSAPARGGTYNEQFF
>.|TRBV5-1|15|TRBJ2-1|.
TGCGCCAGCAGCTTGTCGACCCCTGGATACAATGAGCAGTTCTTC
CASSLSTPGYNEQFF
>.|TRBV7-9|12|TRBJ1-1|few
TGTGCCAGCAGCTTAGAGATTACTGAAGCTTTCTTT
CASSLEITEAFF
>.|TRBV4-1|15|TRBJ2-3|many
TGCGCCAGCAGCCAATTGGGGAGGAGCACAGATACGCAGTATTTT
CASSQLGRSTDTQYF
>TRBD1|TRBV29-1|20|TRBJ2-7|.
TGCAGCGTTGAAGTACCACCGACAGGGGAGAGAGGAGGATACTCCTACGAGCAGTACTTC
CSVEVPPTGERGGYSYEQYF
>.|TRBV10-2|15|TRBJ1-6|many
TGCGCCAGCAGCACACAGAGCTCCTATAATTCACCCCTCCACTTT
CASSTQSSYNSPLHF
>TRBD1|TRBV20-1|15|TRBJ2-5|many
TGCAGTGCTAGGGACCCCGGACAGGCGAGGGAGACCCAGTACTTC
CSARDPGQARETQYF
>.|TRBV4-3|14|TRBJ2-1|many
TGCGCCAGCAGCCTGGGACTGGGGGACAATGAGCAGTTCTTC
CASSLGLGDNEQFF
>TRBD1|TRBV4-2|16|TRBJ1-5|few
TGTGCCAGCAGCCAAGAGGGGGACAGATACAATCAGCCCCAGCATTTT
CASSQEGDRYNQPQHF
>TRBD2|TRBV4-2|15|TRBJ2-7|.
TGTGCCAGCAGCCAAGGGGCGGGAGGGGCCTACGAGCAGTACTTC
CASSQGAGGAYEQYF
>TRBD1|TRBV29-1|15|TRBJ2-3|.
TGCAGCGTTGCGAGGCAGGGGGCGAGCACAGATACGCAGTATTTT
CSVARQGASTDTQYF
>.|TRBV4-3|15|TRBJ2-5|many
TGCGCCAGCAGCCAAGATTCGACTCCCCAAGAGACCCAGTACTTC
CASSQDSTPQETQYF
>.|TRBV7-9|14|TRBJ1-2|many
TGTGCCAGCAGCTTAGGGACAGCTAACTATGGCTACACCTTC
CASSLGTANYGYTF
>TRBD2|TRBV6-2/TRBV6-3|16|TRBJ2-7|.
TGTGCCAGCAGTTACTCGAGCGGGGGAGGATCCTACGAGCAGTACTTC
CASSYSSGGGSYEQYF
>.|TRBV27|16|TRBJ2-7|.
TGTGCCAGCAGTTTATATACAGGATCAAGCTCCTACGAGCAGTACTTC
CASSLYTGSSSYEQYF
>TRBD2|TRBV3-1|19|TRBJ2-1|.
TGTGCCAGCAGCCAAGAGATGGGTAGCGGGAGCCCTCCTTACAATGAGCAGTTCTTC
CASSQEMGSGSPPYNEQFF
>TRBD2|TRBV12-3/TRBV12-4|18|TRBJ2-7|few
TGTGCCAGCAGCTTAGGACACATACTAGCGGGAGGTCTCTACGAGCAGTACTTC
CASSLGHILAGGLYEQYF
>.|TRBV27|15|TRBJ2-3|.
TGTGCCAGCAGTTTCGCTACATTTGGTACAGATACGCAGTATTTT
CASSFATFGTDTQYF
>TRBD1|TRBV29-1|15|TRBJ2-7|.
TGCAGCGTTGAAGATCGGGGACAGGCTCGATACGAGCAGTACTTC
CSVEDRGQARYEQYF
>.|TRBV29-1|13|TRBJ2-1|few
TGCAGCGTTGAGTGGCTCTCGACCGATGAGCAGTTCTTC
CSVEWLSTDEQFF
>.|TRBV12-5|15|TRBJ2-1|few
TGTGCTAGTGGCCGCAGCGGGACATCCTACAATGAGCAGTTCTTC
CASGRSGTSYNEQFF
>.|TRBV29-1|14|TRBJ2-4|many
TGCAGCGTTCGAGTATCGTACTCCGGTGACATTCAGTACTTC
CSVRVSYSGDIQYF
>TRBD1|TRBV5-6|15|TRBJ2-2|.
TGTGCCAGCAGCGCGGCGACAGGGTACCCCGGGGAGCTGTTTTTT
CASSAATGYPGELFF
>TRBD1|TRBV12-3/TRBV12-4|15|TRBJ1-6|few
TGTGCCAGCAGTACGACAGGGGCCCCTAATTCACCCCTCCACTTT
CASSTTGAPNSPLHF
>TRBD1|TRBV6-1|15|TRBJ1-5|.
TGTGCCAGCAGCCCCGGGACAGGGGGTTTGCAGCCCCAGCATTTT
CASSPGTGGLQPQHF